The text below deals with one TCR beta chain. The antigen is not known. Vbeta (60) and Jbeta (13) primers were used in the PCR. Clones were read by immunoSEQ multiplex PCR, and TCRdb kept only the in-frame ones, dropping some. The repertoire has under 150,000 clones, more than 60% of them found once; the top ten carry about 3.5%. The CDR3 runs 15 residues. Germline V gives CDR1 LNHDA, CDR2 SQIVND (reference sequence). V lost 7 bases to trimming and J lost 0 bases; unmatched junction nucleotides: 6. The data derive from a study of cytomegalovirus exposure and HLA in healthy donors. General study findings and limits: In a later analysis, at a false discovery rate of 0.05, under 20,000 TCR beta sequences were associated with HLA alleles. Reports state that TCR beta sequences accurately predicted most subjects' HLA-A and HLA-B alleles. Most observed TCR sequences were rare, whereas some public TCRs were detected in many donors.

Sequenced sample: PBMCs. This sequence was found in a man younger than 45 in good health and CMV-seronegative. The rearrangement links TRBV19 to TRBJ1-3, with 7 bases lining up with TRBD1. CDR3 sequence reads: CASTGQEGSGNTIYF. The CDR3 DNA is TGTGCCAGTACCGGACAGGAGGGCTCTGGAAACACCATATATTTT.